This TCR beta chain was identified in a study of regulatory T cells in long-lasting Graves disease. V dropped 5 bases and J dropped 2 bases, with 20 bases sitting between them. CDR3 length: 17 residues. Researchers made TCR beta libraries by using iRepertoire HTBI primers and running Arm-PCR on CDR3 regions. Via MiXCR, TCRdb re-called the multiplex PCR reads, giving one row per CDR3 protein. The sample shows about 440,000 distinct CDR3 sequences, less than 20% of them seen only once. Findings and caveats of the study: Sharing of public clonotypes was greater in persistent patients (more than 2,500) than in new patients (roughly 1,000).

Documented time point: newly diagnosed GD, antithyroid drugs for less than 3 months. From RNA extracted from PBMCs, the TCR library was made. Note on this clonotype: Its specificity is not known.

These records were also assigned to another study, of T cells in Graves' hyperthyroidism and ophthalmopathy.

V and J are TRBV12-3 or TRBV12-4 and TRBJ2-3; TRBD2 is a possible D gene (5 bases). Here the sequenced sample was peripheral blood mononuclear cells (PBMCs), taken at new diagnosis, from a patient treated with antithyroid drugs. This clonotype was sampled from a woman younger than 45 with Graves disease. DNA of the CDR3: TGTGCCAGCAGTGTTGGTAGGGCTAGCAGATACACAGATACGCAGTATTTT. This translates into CASSVGRASRYTDTQYF.